These 5 T cell receptor beta chains originate from one sample sequenced in a study of blood T cell repertoires in COVID-19. Only in-frame clones appear in the TCRdb table, and some are missing; sequencing was by immunoSEQ multiplex PCR. Found here are 150,000 to 250,000 clones, approximately 80% of them singletons; the top ten hold 12%. The specimen was PBMCs or T cells enriched from blood (not recorded which). The source of these receptors is a man in his forties who had recovered from COVID-19.

This chain joins TRBV15 and TRBJ2-3; D is ambiguous. Germline-derived CDR1 and CDR2 are LNHNV and YYDKDF (reference sequence). The CDR3 has 15 amino acids. The germline V and J ends were trimmed by 0 bases and 2 bases, with 9 bases remaining between them. CDR3 sequence reads: CATSRDTTATDTQYF. Here the CDR3 DNA reads TGTGCCACCAGCAGAGATACTACGGCCACAGATACGCAGTATTTT.

The chain combines TRBV5-8 with TRBJ1-2; TRBD1 matches at 7 bases. V lost 8 bases and J lost 8; bases outside the gene matches: 9. The germline gives CDR1 SGHTS, CDR2 YDEGEE. CDR3 length: 12 amino acids. The DNA of the CDR3 is TGTGCCAGTGGGACAGCCGGACGCGGCTACACCTTC. Translating gives CASGTAGRGYTF. Full variable domain (missing parts from reference TRBV5-8 and TRBJ1-2): EAGVTQSPTHLIKTRGQQATLRCSPISGHTSVYWYQQALGLGLQFLLWYDEGEERNRGNFPPRFSGRQFPNYSSELNVNALELEDSALYLCASGTAGRGYTFGSGTRLTVV.

V and J are TRBV3-1 (or the pseudogene TRBV3-2) and TRBJ1-2, with 7 bases that match TRBD1. The trim removed 6 bases at V and 6 bases at J, leaving 1 base unmatched. Germline V gene lookup returns CDR1 LGHDT and CDR2 YNNKEL (reference sequence). This CDR3 spans 11 amino acids. The CDR3 DNA sequence: TGTGCCAGCAGAACAGGGGATGGCTACACCTTC. Amino acids: CASRTGDGYTF.

This clone appeared a single time. The genes are TRBV19 and TRBJ1-2, with 9 nucleotides matching TRBD1. This CDR3 is 12 amino acids long. CDR1 is LNHDA and CDR2 is SQIVND in the germline V gene (reference sequence). J gave up 8 bases and V 6 bases, and 4 bases lay outside the gene matches. The CDR3 DNA reads TGTGCCAGTAGGGGGGACAGGGAAGGCTACACCTTC. It yields the protein CASRGDREGYTF.

This clone was seen once. This chain joins TRBV9 and TRBJ1-2, with TRBD1 as a possible D gene (5 bases). V was trimmed by 0 bases and J by 8 bases, leaving 17 bases between them. CDR3 size: 15 residues. Germline V CDR1 and CDR2: SGDLS, YYNGEE. CDR3 bases: TGTGCCAGCAGCGTAGGGGGCTCGGGTGTCAGGGGCTACACCTTC. This encodes CASSVGGSGVRGYTF.